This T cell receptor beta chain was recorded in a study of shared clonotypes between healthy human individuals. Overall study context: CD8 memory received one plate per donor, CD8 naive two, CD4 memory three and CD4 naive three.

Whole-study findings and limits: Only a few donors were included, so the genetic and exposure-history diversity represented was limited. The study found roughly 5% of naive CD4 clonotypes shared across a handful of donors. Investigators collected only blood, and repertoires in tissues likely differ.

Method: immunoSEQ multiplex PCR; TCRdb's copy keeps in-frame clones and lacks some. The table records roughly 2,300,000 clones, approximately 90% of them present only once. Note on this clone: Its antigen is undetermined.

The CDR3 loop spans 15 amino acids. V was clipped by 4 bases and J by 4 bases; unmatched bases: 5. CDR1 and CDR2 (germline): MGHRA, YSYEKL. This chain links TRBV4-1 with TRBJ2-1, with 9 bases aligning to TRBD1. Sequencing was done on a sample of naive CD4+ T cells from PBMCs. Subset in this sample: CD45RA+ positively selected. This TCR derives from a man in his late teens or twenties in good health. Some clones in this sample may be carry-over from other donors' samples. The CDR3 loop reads CASSRVGTGYNEQFF. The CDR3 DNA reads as TGCGCCAGCAGCCGAGTCGGGACAGGGTACAATGAGCAGTTCTTC.